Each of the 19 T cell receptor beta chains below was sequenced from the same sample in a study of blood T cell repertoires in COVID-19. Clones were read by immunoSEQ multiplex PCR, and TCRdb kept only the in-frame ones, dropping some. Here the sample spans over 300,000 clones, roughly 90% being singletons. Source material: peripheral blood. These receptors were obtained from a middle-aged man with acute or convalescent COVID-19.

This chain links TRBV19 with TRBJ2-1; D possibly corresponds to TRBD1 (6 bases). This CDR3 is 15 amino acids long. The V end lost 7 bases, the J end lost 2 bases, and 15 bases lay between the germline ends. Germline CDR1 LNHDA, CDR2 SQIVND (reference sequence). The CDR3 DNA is TGTGCCAGTAAGATGCGACAGGCGCCCTACAATGAGCAGTTCTTC. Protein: CASKMRQAPYNEQFF.

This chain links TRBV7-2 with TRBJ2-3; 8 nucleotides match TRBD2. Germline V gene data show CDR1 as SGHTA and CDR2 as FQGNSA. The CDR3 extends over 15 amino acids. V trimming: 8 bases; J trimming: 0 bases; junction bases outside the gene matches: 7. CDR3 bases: TGTGCCAGCCGGGGGGGGATAGGAAGCACAGATACGCAGTATTTT. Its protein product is CASRGGIGSTDTQYF.

The CDR3 nucleotides are TGCGCCAGCAGCCAACTACAGGGCCAGAACACTGAAGCTTTCTTT. It encodes CASSQLQGQNTEAFF. The V and J genes are TRBV5-1 and TRBJ1-1; weak D call: TRBD1 (6 bases). This CDR3 has 15 residues. The germline V and J ends were trimmed by 4 bases and 1 base, with 14 bases remaining between them. Germline CDR1 is SGHRS and CDR2 is YFSETQ.

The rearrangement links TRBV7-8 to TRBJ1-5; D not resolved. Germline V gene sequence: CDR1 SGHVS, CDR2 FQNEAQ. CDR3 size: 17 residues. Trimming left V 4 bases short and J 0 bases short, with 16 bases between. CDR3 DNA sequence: TGTGCCAGCAGCTCCCGCCTCGTGACACTTAGCAATCAGCCCCAGCATTTT. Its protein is CASSSRLVTLSNQPQHF. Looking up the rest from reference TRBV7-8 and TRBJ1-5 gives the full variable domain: GAGVSQSPRYKVAKRGQDVALRCDPISGHVSLFWYQQALGQGPEFLTYFQNEAQLDKSGLPSDRFFAERPEGSVSTLKIQRTQQEDSAVYLCASSSRLVTLSNQPQHFGDGTRLSIL.

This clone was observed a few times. The CDR3 is CASRSPNMNTEAFF. CDR3 nucleotides: TGTGCCAGCAGGTCTCCGAACATGAACACTGAAGCTTTCTTT. This sequence joins TRBV6-5 and TRBJ1-1; D not certain. The CDR3 length is 14 residues. The germline gives CDR1 MNHEY, CDR2 SVGAGI. Deletions cut 6 bases from V and 0 bases from J, with 11 bases between.

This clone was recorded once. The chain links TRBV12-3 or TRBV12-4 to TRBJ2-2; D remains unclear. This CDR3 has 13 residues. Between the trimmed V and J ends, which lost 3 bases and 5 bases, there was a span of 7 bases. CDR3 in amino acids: CASSFYKTGELFF. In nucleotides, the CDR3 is TGTGCCAGCAGTTTTTACAAGACCGGGGAGCTGTTTTTT.

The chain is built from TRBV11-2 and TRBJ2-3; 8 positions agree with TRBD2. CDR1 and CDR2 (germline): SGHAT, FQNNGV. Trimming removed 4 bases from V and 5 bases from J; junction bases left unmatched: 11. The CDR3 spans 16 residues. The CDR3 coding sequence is TGTGCCAGCAGCTCCATAGCGGGGCGTCTAAGAGATACGCAGTATTTT. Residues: CASSSIAGRLRDTQYF.

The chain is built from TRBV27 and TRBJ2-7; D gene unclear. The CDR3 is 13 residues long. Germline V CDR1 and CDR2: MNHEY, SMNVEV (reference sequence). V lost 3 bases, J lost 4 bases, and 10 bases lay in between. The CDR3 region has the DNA TGTGCCAGCAGTTTTACCCCCGGGTACGAGCAGTACTTC. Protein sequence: CASSFTPGYEQYF.

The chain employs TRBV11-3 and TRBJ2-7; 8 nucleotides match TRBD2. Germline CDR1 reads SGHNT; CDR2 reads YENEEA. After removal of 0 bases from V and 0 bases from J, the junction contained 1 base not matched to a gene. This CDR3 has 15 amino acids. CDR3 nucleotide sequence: TGTGCCAGCAGCTTAGACAGCGGGAGCTCCTACGAGCAGTACTTC. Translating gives CASSLDSGSSYEQYF.

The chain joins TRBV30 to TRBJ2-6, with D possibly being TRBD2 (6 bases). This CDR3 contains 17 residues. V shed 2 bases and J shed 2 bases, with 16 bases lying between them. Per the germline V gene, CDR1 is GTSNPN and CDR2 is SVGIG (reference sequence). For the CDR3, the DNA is TGTGCCTGGAGTCCCGGGAGCTTTGGGGCTGGGGCCAACGTCCTGACTTTC. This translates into CAWSPGSFGAGANVLTF.

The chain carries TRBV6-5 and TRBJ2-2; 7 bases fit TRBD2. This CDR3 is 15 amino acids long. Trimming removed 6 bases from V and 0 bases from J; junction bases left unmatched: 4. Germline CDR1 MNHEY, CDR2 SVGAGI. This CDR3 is CASRPLAANTGELFF. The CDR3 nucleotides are TGTGCCAGCAGGCCCCTAGCGGCGAACACCGGGGAGCTGTTTTTT.

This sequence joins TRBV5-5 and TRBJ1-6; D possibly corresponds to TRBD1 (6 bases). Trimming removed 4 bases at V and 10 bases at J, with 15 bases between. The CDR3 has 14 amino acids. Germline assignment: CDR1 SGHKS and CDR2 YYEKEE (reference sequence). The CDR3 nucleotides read TGTGCCAGCAGCGATGGGACACTCTGGTCACCCCTCCACTTT. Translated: CASSDGTLWSPLHF.

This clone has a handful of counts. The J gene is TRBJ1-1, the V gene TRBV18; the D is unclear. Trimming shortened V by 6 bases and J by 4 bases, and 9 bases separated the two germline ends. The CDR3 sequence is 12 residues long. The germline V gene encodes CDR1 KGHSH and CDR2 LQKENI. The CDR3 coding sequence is TGTGCCAGCTCCCTAGGCCGCACTGAAGCTTTCTTT. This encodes CASSLGRTEAFF.

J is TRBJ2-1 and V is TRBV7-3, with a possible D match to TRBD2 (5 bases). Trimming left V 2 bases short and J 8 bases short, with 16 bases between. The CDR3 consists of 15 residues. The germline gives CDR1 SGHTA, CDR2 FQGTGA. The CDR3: CASSLYGSDSDEQFF. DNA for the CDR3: TGTGCCAGCAGCTTATATGGTTCGGATAGCGATGAGCAGTTCTTC.

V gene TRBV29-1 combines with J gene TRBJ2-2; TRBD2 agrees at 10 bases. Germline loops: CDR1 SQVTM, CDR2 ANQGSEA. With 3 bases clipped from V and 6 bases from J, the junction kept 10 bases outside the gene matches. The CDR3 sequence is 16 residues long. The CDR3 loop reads CSVDLAGAVVSGELFF. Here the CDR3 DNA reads TGCAGCGTTGATCTAGCGGGAGCCGTCGTATCCGGGGAGCTGTTTTTT.

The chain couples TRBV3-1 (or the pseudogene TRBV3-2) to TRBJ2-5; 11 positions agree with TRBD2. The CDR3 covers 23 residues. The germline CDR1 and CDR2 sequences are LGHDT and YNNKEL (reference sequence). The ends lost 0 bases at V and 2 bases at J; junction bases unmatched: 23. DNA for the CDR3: TGTGCCAGCAGCCAAGATTCCGGTAAGGGTCTAGCGGGGGGTCGAAATCTTCAAGAGACCCAGTACTTC. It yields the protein CASSQDSGKGLAGGRNLQETQYF.

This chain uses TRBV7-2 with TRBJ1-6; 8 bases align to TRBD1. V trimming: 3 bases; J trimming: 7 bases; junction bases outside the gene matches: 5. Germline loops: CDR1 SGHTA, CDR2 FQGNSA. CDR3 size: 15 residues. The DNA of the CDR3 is TGTGCCAGCAGCTTTCCCACAGGGGGAAATTCACCCCTCCACTTT. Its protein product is CASSFPTGGNSPLHF.

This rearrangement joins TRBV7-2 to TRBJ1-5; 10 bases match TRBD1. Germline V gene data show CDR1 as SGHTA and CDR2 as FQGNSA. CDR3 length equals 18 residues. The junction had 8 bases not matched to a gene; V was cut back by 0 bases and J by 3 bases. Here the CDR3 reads CASSLAPGQGLDNQPQHF. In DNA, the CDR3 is TGTGCCAGCAGCTTAGCACCGGGACAGGGGTTGGACAATCAGCCCCAGCATTTT.

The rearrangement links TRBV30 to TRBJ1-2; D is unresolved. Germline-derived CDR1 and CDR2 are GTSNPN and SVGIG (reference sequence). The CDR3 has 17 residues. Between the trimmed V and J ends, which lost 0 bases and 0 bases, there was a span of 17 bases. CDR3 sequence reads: CAWSVRNFAATNYGYTF. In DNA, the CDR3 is TGTGCCTGGAGTGTACGGAACTTTGCGGCTACTAACTATGGCTACACCTTC.